These 24 T cell receptor beta chains share one sample of origin, sequenced in a study of blood T cell repertoires in COVID-19. This table comes from immunoSEQ multiplex PCR, and its TCRdb copy is limited to in-frame clones, with some not included. The top ten hold 5.1% of the sample, which has about 190,000 clones, 80% to 90% seen once. Sequenced: peripheral blood. These receptors all stem from a woman between 70 and 85 years old with active or convalescent COVID-19.

The CDR3: CASSRSTGVRYEQYF. DNA of the CDR3: TGTGCCAGCAGCCGAAGTACAGGGGTTAGATACGAGCAGTACTTC. The V and J genes are TRBV28 and TRBJ2-7; 7 bases fit TRBD1. This CDR3 spans 15 amino acids. The ends lost 6 bases at V and 4 bases at J; junction bases unmatched: 12. CDR1 and CDR2 from the germline V gene are MDHEN and SYDVKM. Full variable domain (rest looked up from reference TRBV28 and TRBJ2-7): DVKVTQSSRYLVKRTGEKVFLECVQDMDHENMFWYRQDPGLGLRLIYFSYDVKMKEKGDIPEGYSVSREKKERFSLILESASTNQTSMYLCASSRSTGVRYEQYFGPGTRLTVT.

This sequence joins TRBV15 and TRBJ1-6, with D perhaps TRBD1 (6 bases). From germline, CDR1 is LNHNV and CDR2 YYDKDF (reference sequence). Trimming shortened V by 6 bases and J by 3 bases, and 12 bases separated the two germline ends. CDR3 length: 15 residues. CDR3 sequence reads: CATSGGGLYNSPLHF. The CDR3 DNA sequence: TGTGCCACCAGTGGGGGGGGCCTCTATAATTCACCCCTCCACTTT.

The chain joins TRBV5-1 to TRBJ2-1, with 8 bases matching TRBD2. The CDR3 contains 16 residues. From germline, CDR1 is SGHRS and CDR2 YFSETQ. J gave up 8 bases and V 0 bases, and 10 bases lay outside the gene matches. Written as DNA, the CDR3 is TGCGCCAGCAGCTTGGCCTTGGCCGGGAGGGCCCATGAGCAGTTCTTC. Protein product: CASSLALAGRAHEQFF.

This clone showed up just a few times. This chain links TRBV7-3 with TRBJ2-1, with a tentative D call TRBD2 (6 bases). V lost 0 bases, J lost 9 bases, and 12 bases lay in between. This CDR3 is 14 amino acids long. In germline, CDR1 is SGHTA, CDR2 FQGTGA. CDR3 in amino acids: CASSLTLGGAEQFF. The CDR3 coding sequence is TGTGCCAGCAGCTTAACGTTGGGGGGTGCTGAGCAGTTCTTC.

The chain uses TRBV7-9 and TRBJ2-1; tentative D call: TRBD2 (5 bases). The CDR3 contains 13 residues. The germline V and J ends were trimmed by 1 base and 8 bases, with 9 bases remaining between them. From germline, CDR1 is SEHNR and CDR2 FQNEAQ (reference sequence). Written as DNA, the CDR3 is TGTGCCAGCAGCTTAGGGGAGCTGGATGAGCAGTTCTTC. Encoded protein: CASSLGELDEQFF.

This chain uses TRBV5-6 with TRBJ2-7, with TRBD2 matching 12 bases. J was trimmed by 4 bases and V by 0 bases; bases with no gene match: 2. Per the germline V gene, CDR1 is SGHDT and CDR2 is YYEEEE. The CDR3 covers 15 residues. This chain's CDR3 is CASSLGLAGVYEQYF. For the CDR3, the DNA is TGTGCCAGCAGCTTGGGACTAGCGGGAGTATACGAGCAGTACTTC.

The chain is built from TRBV6-1 and TRBJ2-7, with a tentative D call TRBD2 (7 bases). From germline, CDR1 is MNHNS and CDR2 SASEGT. The CDR3 is 16 residues long. Trimming left V 2 bases short and J 4 bases short, with 18 bases between. The DNA for the CDR3 is TGTGCCAGCAGTGAACTCCCTGGGGGGGGCGGGTACGAGCAGTACTTC. It codes for CASSELPGGGGYEQYF.

This clone was found once. V is TRBV5-1 and J is TRBJ2-7; weak D call: TRBD1 (5 bases). Trimming cost V 3 bases and J 2 bases, with 6 bases left between them. The germline V gene has CDR1 SGHRS and CDR2 YFSETQ. The CDR3 contains 12 residues. The CDR3 protein is CASSSRAYEQYF. The CDR3 coding sequence is TGCGCCAGCAGCTCCAGGGCCTACGAGCAGTACTTC.

This clone was counted a few times. V gene TRBV3-1 (or the pseudogene TRBV3-2) combines with J gene TRBJ2-5; the match to TRBD2 covers 13 bases. Germline assignment: CDR1 LGHDT and CDR2 YNNKEL (reference sequence). The CDR3 is made up of 17 amino acids. V was pared by 4 bases and J by 6 bases, with 11 bases of the junction left unmatched. DNA for the CDR3: TGTGCCAGCAGCCTCTACGCACGGACTAGCGGGAGTAAGACCCAGTACTTC. Its protein product is CASSLYARTSGSKTQYF.

This chain links TRBV11-2 with TRBJ2-7; the D gene is possibly TRBD2 (5 bases). This CDR3 is 14 amino acids long. Trimming removed 5 bases from V and 2 bases from J, with 13 bases in between. Germline CDR1 is SGHAT and CDR2 is FQNNGV. In nucleotides, the CDR3 is TGTGCCAGCAGCGCGGGCGGCATCGCCTACGAGCAGTACTTC. Its translation is CASSAGGIAYEQYF.

The V and J genes are TRBV5-1 and TRBJ2-7, with D perhaps matching TRBD1 (6 bases). This CDR3 region has 16 residues. The V end lost 0 bases, the J end lost 2 bases, and 15 bases lay between the germline ends. Germline CDR1 reads SGHRS; CDR2 reads YFSETQ. The CDR3 DNA is TGCGCCAGCAGCTTGGGCGGGCCAGGGGCAACCTACGAGCAGTACTTC. Protein product: CASSLGGPGATYEQYF.

In its sample, this clone was seen a few times. The chain combines TRBV28 with TRBJ1-1; D unresolved. The CDR3 runs to 13 residues. The germline CDR1 and CDR2 sequences are MDHEN and SYDVKM. V gave up 5 bases and J gave up 4 bases, with 11 bases separating them. The CDR3 DNA is TGTGCCAGCAGTCGTGGGCTGCCCACTGAAGCTTTCTTT. Its translation: CASSRGLPTEAFF.

This clone was counted only a few times. The CDR3 loop is CASSPGTANTGELFF. DNA of the CDR3: TGTGCCAGCAGCCCCGGGACAGCGAACACCGGGGAGCTGTTTTTT. J is TRBJ2-2 and V is TRBV7-9; 7 bases agree with TRBD1. V trimming: 5 bases; J trimming: 0 bases; junction bases outside the gene matches: 3. The CDR3 extends over 15 amino acids. Germline V lookup: CDR1 SEHNR, CDR2 FQNEAQ (reference sequence).

The rearrangement joins TRBV7-9 to TRBJ2-1; 10 nucleotides match TRBD2. There are 16 residues in the CDR3. Germline V gives CDR1 SEHNR, CDR2 FQNEAQ (reference sequence). The ends lost 5 bases at V and 2 bases at J; junction bases unmatched: 6. This chain's CDR3 is CASSPRLAGPYNEQFF. DNA of the CDR3: TGTGCCAGCAGCCCACGACTAGCGGGCCCCTACAATGAGCAGTTCTTC.

This clone turned up a few times. The chain combines TRBV14 with TRBJ2-3, with TRBD2 as a possible D gene (6 bases). The CDR3 spans 13 residues. V was cut by 10 bases and J by 1 base, with 12 bases left in between. The germline V gene has CDR1 SGHDN and CDR2 FVKESK. This chain's CDR3 is CATKQRGTDTQYF. The CDR3 bases are TGTGCCACCAAACAGCGGGGCACAGATACGCAGTATTTT.

The V gene is TRBV18, the J gene TRBJ1-5; possible D gene TRBD1, 6 bases. Trimming left V 2 bases short and J 6 bases short, with 14 bases between. In germline, CDR1 is KGHSH, CDR2 LQKENI. The CDR3 covers 15 residues. DNA of the CDR3: TGTGCCAGCTCACCAGGGGGCGCGGTTGGTCAGCCCCAGCATTTT. Amino acids: CASSPGGAVGQPQHF.

This clone was seen just once. The CDR3 reads CATSDFPMTGGQFF. In nucleotides, the CDR3 is TGTGCCACCAGTGATTTCCCGATGACAGGGGGACAGTTCTTC. The chain links TRBV24-1 to TRBJ2-1; 9 nucleotides agree with TRBD1. The CDR3 consists of 14 residues. V gave up 1 base and J gave up 13 bases; unmatched junction bases: 7. Looked up from germline, CDR1 is KGHDR and CDR2 is SFDVKD.

In its sample, this clone was seen once. The genes are TRBV24-1 and TRBJ2-3, with TRBD2 matching over 7 bases. Trimming at V came to 4 bases and at J to 3 bases, leaving 15 bases not matched to a gene. The germline gives CDR1 KGHDR, CDR2 SFDVKD. The CDR3 runs 18 residues. The CDR3 loop is CATSDSLLASGKTDTQYF. The CDR3 DNA reads TGTGCCACCAGTGACTCCCTTTTGGCTAGCGGAAAGACAGATACGCAGTATTTT.

This rearrangement joins TRBV25-1 to TRBJ1-6; D remains unclear. Germline V gene sequence: CDR1 MGHDK, CDR2 SYGVNS. This CDR3 region has 14 residues. With 6 bases removed from V and 0 bases from J, the gap between germline ends came to 6 bases. CDR3 sequence: CASRESSYNSPLHF. CDR3 DNA: TGTGCCAGCAGAGAGAGCTCCTATAATTCACCCCTCCACTTT.

The table lists this clone with a count of one. The chain carries TRBV18 and TRBJ2-5, with 16 bases identical to TRBD2. J lost 4 bases, V lost 1 base, and 3 bases had no gene match. CDR3 size: 17 residues. Germline values: CDR1 KGHSH, CDR2 LQKENI. The CDR3 sequence: CASSPLGTSGRGETQYF. CDR3 DNA: TGTGCCAGCTCACCACTCGGGACTAGCGGGAGGGGAGAGACCCAGTACTTC.

A note on this clone: At one boundary the junction diverges from the germline segment, which might be a read error. V gene TRBV12-3 or TRBV12-4 combines with J gene TRBJ1-2; 11 nucleotides align to TRBD1. This CDR3 spans 12 amino acids. CDR3 sequence reads: CASSTGQGGRAF. In DNA, the CDR3 is TGTGCCAGCAGTACGGGACAGGGGGGCCGGGCCTTC.

This rearrangement joins TRBV3-1 (or the pseudogene TRBV3-2) to TRBJ1-3; D not certain. Germline lookup yields CDR1 LGHDT and CDR2 YNNKEL (reference sequence). The CDR3 runs 12 residues. Trimming shortened V by 0 bases and J by 8 bases, and 5 bases separated the two germline ends. The CDR3, as DNA: TGTGCCAGCAGCCAAGAGGAGCACACCATATATTTT. It encodes CASSQEEHTIYF.

The V call is TRBV6-2 or TRBV6-3, the J call TRBJ2-2; TRBD2 matches at 11 bases. CDR1 is MNHEY, CDR2 SVGEGT, per germline. The CDR3 is made up of 15 amino acids. V dropped 6 bases and J dropped 4; count of bases not matched to a gene: 4. CDR3 DNA: TGTGCCAGCAGCTTAGGACTAGCGGGCACCGGGGAGCTGTTTTTT. Translated, it gives CASSLGLAGTGELFF.

Notes on this clone: The same CDR3 arises from other DNA sequences in this sample as well. The V gene is TRBV4-2, the J gene TRBJ1-5; TRBD1 is a possible D gene (6 bases). V dropped 1 base and J dropped 7 bases, with 14 bases sitting between them. Per the germline V gene, CDR1 is LGHNA and CDR2 is YNFKEQ. CDR3 size: 15 residues. The CDR3 loop is CASSQGEQGDQPQHF. The DNA of the CDR3 is TGTGCCAGCAGCCAAGGGGAACAGGGCGACCAGCCCCAGCATTTT.